This T cell receptor (beta chain) was sequenced during a study of metastatic and nonmetastatic thyroid tumors. Study summary: Samples came from malignant and benign thyroid patients, and repertoires were compared across blood and tumor or nodule tissue.

Within the sample, this clone is medium-sized. The target antigen is unknown. Each patient went into thyroid surgery without having received any treatment. Original processing methods: A classifier for distant metastasis in papillary thyroid cancer was constructed using CDR3 differences observed across clinicopathological groups. TCRdb re-called the PCR reads via MiXCR. The V and J calls and clone size are TCRdb's, not the authors'. Among more than 15,000 clones, 31% were seen once, and the ten largest hold over 9.5%. Study observations and caveats: Patients with malignant thyroid tumors reportedly had significantly higher TCR beta diversity than those with benign nodules, in blood and tumor.

Per germline, CDR1 KGHDR and CDR2 SFDVKD. The CDR3 is 12 residues long. V was clipped by 3 bases and J by 5 bases, with 6 bases between them. This sequence originates from a female donor with papillary thyroid cancer or a benign thyroid nodule (not recorded which). Some clones in this sample may be carry-over from other donors' samples. Sequences were obtained from blood. V gene TRBV24-1 combines with J gene TRBJ1-2, with D hard to call. The CDR3 DNA sequence: TGTGCCACCAGTGATCTGGATTATGGCTACACCTTC. As protein: CATSDLDYGYTF.